A selection of T cell receptor beta chains follows, all from one sample in a study of early T cells in non-severe SARS-CoV-2 infection. TCRdb reprocessed the 5' RACE reads via MiXCR and lists one record per CDR3 protein. The sample has 60,000 to 75,000 distinct CDR3 sequences; 10% to 15% are singletons. The specimen was whole blood, collected at baseline. Receptors originate from an adult who was a healthcare worker with PCR-confirmed SARS-CoV-2 infection or an uninfected control (not recorded which). Each CDR3 is given with its conserved first and last residue. The D gene is left open where the match is weak. Clone size appears in some rows only: once, few, many, or a class for an expanded clone.

j_call	v_call	d_call	clone_size	cdr3_nt	cdr3_aa
TRBJ2-3	TRBV9	.	.	TGTGCCAGCAGCGTAGGCTCCCTTAGCACAGATACGCAGTATTTT	CASSVGSLSTDTQYF
TRBJ2-7	TRBV11-2	TRBD2	.	TGTGCCAGCGGAGAGACTAGCGGTCCCTACGAGCAGTACTTC	CASGETSGPYEQYF
TRBJ2-7	TRBV7-8	TRBD1	.	TGTGCCAGCAGCTACCGACAGGGGCTAACCTCCTCCTACGAGCAGTACTTC	CASSYRQGLTSSYEQYF
TRBJ2-1	TRBV28	.	.	TGTGCCAGCAGTTTATTCAATGAGCAGTTCTTC	CASSLFNEQFF
TRBJ2-7	TRBV29-1	TRBD1	few	TGCAGCGCCAACAGGGGGATCGAGCAGTACTTC	CSANRGIEQYF
TRBJ2-4	TRBV4-2	.	.	TGTGCCAGCAGCCAAGAAGGAGCGCCCTCGGACATTCAGTACTTC	CASSQEGAPSDIQYF
TRBJ2-7	TRBV28	.	.	TGTGCCAGCAGTTTCCGCCGCAGCCCCCTCACGGGAAACGAGCAGTACTTC	CASSFRRSPLTGNEQYF
TRBJ2-7	TRBV12-3/TRBV12-4	TRBD2	.	TGTGCCAGCAGCCCCGGGAGTAGCGGGGGCCATACCTACGAGCAGTACTTC	CASSPGSSGGHTYEQYF
TRBJ2-1	TRBV27	.	.	TGTGCCAGCACCCCACGGGGAGTGAGGTTGAATGAGCAGTTCTTC	CASTPRGVRLNEQFF
TRBJ2-7	TRBV7-9	TRBD1	.	TGTGCCAGCAGCTTAGGCAGGGGGCTAACTTCCTACGAGCAGTACTTC	CASSLGRGLTSYEQYF
TRBJ2-7	TRBV12-3/TRBV12-4	TRBD1	few	TGTGCCAGCAGCTCCGACAGGGACTACGAGCAGTACTTC	CASSSDRDYEQYF
TRBJ1-2	TRBV11-2	.	.	TGTGCCAGCAGCTTGGGGGCCAACTATGGCTACACCTTC	CASSLGANYGYTF
TRBJ1-6	TRBV29-1	.	.	TGCAGCGTTAACCCCACTGGGACTAAAGATTCACCCCTCCACTTT	CSVNPTGTKDSPLHF
TRBJ2-7	TRBV28	.	many	TGTGCCAGCAGAAAATCGCACGAGCAGTACTTC	CASRKSHEQYF
TRBJ1-2	TRBV27	TRBD1	few	TGTGCCAGCAGTTGGCAGGGGGCGTCCTATGGCTACACCTTC	CASSWQGASYGYTF
TRBJ2-1	TRBV6-2/TRBV6-3	.	few	TGTGCCAGCAGTAGCCGGCTAGTTTCCAATGAGCAGTTCTTC	CASSSRLVSNEQFF
TRBJ2-5	TRBV29-1	TRBD2	many	TGCAGCGTTGAGCGACTAGCGGGAGTAGAGACCCAGTACTTC	CSVERLAGVETQYF
TRBJ2-1	TRBV3-1	TRBD1	many	TGTGCCAGCAGCGATCGGACAGGATACAATGAGCAGTTCTTC	CASSDRTGYNEQFF
TRBJ2-7	TRBV6-1	.	.	TGTGCCAGCAGTGTTAAGTCGTTAACAGGATCCTACGAGCAGTACTTC	CASSVKSLTGSYEQYF
TRBJ2-1	TRBV5-1	.	few	TGCGCCAGCAGCTTGGACGGGAGTGGGAATGAGCAGTTCTTC	CASSLDGSGNEQFF
TRBJ2-5	TRBV28	.	.	TGTGCCAGCAGTTTTGAACAGACGTACCAAGAGACCCAGTACTTC	CASSFEQTYQETQYF
TRBJ1-2	TRBV7-2	.	few	TGTGCCAGCAGCTTACAGGCAGTCGATTATGGCTACACCTTC	CASSLQAVDYGYTF
TRBJ1-2	TRBV12-3/TRBV12-4	TRBD1	.	TGTGCCAGCAGTTTGGGACAGGGGGGCTATGGCTACACCTTC	CASSLGQGGYGYTF
TRBJ2-7	TRBV10-1	TRBD2	many	TGCGCCAGTCCGGGACTAGCGGACTCAGGGGGCGAGCAGTACTTC	CASPGLADSGGEQYF
TRBJ2-1	TRBV9	TRBD2	.	TGTGCCAGCAGCGTAGGGTCTAGCGGGAGGGTTGACAATGAGCAGTTCTTC	CASSVGSSGRVDNEQFF
TRBJ1-2	TRBV11-2	TRBD1	.	TGTGCCAGCAGCGCGGGACAGCAAGGGAACTATGGCTACACCTTC	CASSAGQQGNYGYTF
TRBJ2-2	TRBV2	.	many	TGTGCCAGCAGTGAAGTCCAGGGGAACACCGGGGAGCTGTTTTTT	CASSEVQGNTGELFF
TRBJ2-7	TRBV7-9	.	few	TGTGCCAGCAGCTTAGGAGGGGGCTACGAGCAGTACTTC	CASSLGGGYEQYF
TRBJ1-3	TRBV29-1	.	.	TGCAGCGTTCGACTCCTCTCTGGAAACACCATATATTTT	CSVRLLSGNTIYF
TRBJ2-4	TRBV21-1	.	many	TGTGCCAGCAGCTCCCGGTGGGTAGCACAGGCCAAAAACATTCAGTACTTC	CASSSRWVAQAKNIQYF
TRBJ1-6	TRBV2	.	few	TGTGCCAGCACCGATAGCGGACAAATCAGTTCACCCCTCCACTTT	CASTDSGQISSPLHF
TRBJ1-2	TRBV11-2	.	few	TGTGCCAGCAGCTCGGACCGGCTTGACTATGGCTACACCTTC	CASSSDRLDYGYTF
TRBJ2-3	TRBV6-5	TRBD2	many	TGTGCCAGCAGTTACTCAGGGACTAGCGGGGGGTCGAGCACAGATACGCAGTATTTT	CASSYSGTSGGSSTDTQYF
TRBJ2-7	TRBV11-2	TRBD2	few	TGTGCCAGCAGCTTAGACGTTGCGGGAGTTCGCGAGCAGTACTTC	CASSLDVAGVREQYF
TRBJ1-6	TRBV6-4	.	many	TGTGCCAGCAGTGACTTGAGTGGGGGGGGTTCACCCCTCCACTTT	CASSDLSGGGSPLHF
TRBJ1-1	TRBV12-3/TRBV12-4	TRBD1	many	TGTGCCAGCAGTGCTCGGGACAGCCCGAACACTGAAGCTTTCTTT	CASSARDSPNTEAFF
TRBJ2-7	TRBV20-1	TRBD1	few	TGCAGTGCTGGACCCGGAACAGGGGACGGCAACGAGCAGTACTTC	CSAGPGTGDGNEQYF
TRBJ2-5	TRBV7-2	.	.	TGTGCCAGCAGCGCCTCCACCCAAGAGACCCAGTACTTC	CASSASTQETQYF
TRBJ2-1	TRBV19	.	.	TGTGCCAGTAGTATAGAGGGGACGGGACCGTACAATGAGCAGTTCTTC	CASSIEGTGPYNEQFF
TRBJ2-7	TRBV14	.	.	TGTGCCAGCAGCCAAGATGATGCATTCTACGAGCAGTACTTC	CASSQDDAFYEQYF
TRBJ2-1	TRBV29-1	TRBD2	few	TGCAGCGTTGTCCTAGCGGGAGTGAGCGTTTACAATGAGCAGTTCTTC	CSVVLAGVSVYNEQFF
TRBJ2-7	TRBV28	TRBD1	.	TGTGCCAGCAGTCGACAGGGCTACGAGCAGTACTTC	CASSRQGYEQYF
TRBJ1-1	TRBV4-3	TRBD1	.	TGCGCCAGCAGCCAGGGGATGGGACAGGGGTTC	CASSQGMGQGF
TRBJ1-6	TRBV2	TRBD1	few	TGTGCCAGCAGGAGAGGGACAGGGGATAATTCACCCCTCCACTTT	CASRRGTGDNSPLHF
TRBJ2-3	TRBV6-4	.	.	TGTGCCAGCAGTGACGAGTCAGGGTCCACAGATACGCAGTATTTT	CASSDESGSTDTQYF
TRBJ2-1	TRBV27	.	.	TGTGCCAGCAGGCACCCGAGCTCCTACAATGAGCAGTTCTTC	CASRHPSSYNEQFF
TRBJ2-7	TRBV6-6	.	.	TGTGCCAGCAGGCAGGGGCTAGCAGTTTACGAGCAGTACTTC	CASRQGLAVYEQYF
TRBJ1-2	TRBV20-1	TRBD1	few	TGCAGTGCTAGAGATTGGGACAGCACTAACTATGGCTACACCTTC	CSARDWDSTNYGYTF
TRBJ1-1	TRBV12-3/TRBV12-4	.	many	TGTGCCAGCACCCGGGGGGGAAGTTCTGAAGCTTTCTTT	CASTRGGSSEAFF
TRBJ2-7	TRBV6-2/TRBV6-3	TRBD2	many	TGTGCCAGCAGTTACACTAGCGGGAGGAATGAGCAGTACTTC	CASSYTSGRNEQYF
TRBJ1-2	TRBV15	.	.	TGTGCCACCAGCTCAGATAACTATGGCTACACCTTC	CATSSDNYGYTF
TRBJ1-2	TRBV7-9	.	many	TGTGCCAGCAGCGGGGAGTTAGCTAACTATGGCTACACCTTC	CASSGELANYGYTF
TRBJ2-7	TRBV4-2	TRBD1	few	TGTGCCAGCAGCCAAGACTGGACAGGAGGCGAGCAGTACTTC	CASSQDWTGGEQYF
TRBJ1-5	TRBV2	.	.	TGTGCCAGCAGTGCGGAGAGCAATCAGCCCCAGCATTTT	CASSAESNQPQHF
TRBJ1-5	TRBV24-1	.	.	TGTGCCACCAGTAAGGGTTGGAATCAGCCCCAGCATTTT	CATSKGWNQPQHF
TRBJ2-3	TRBV20-1	TRBD2	few	TGCAGTGCTAGACTCCCCCAGGAGCGGGGGCCCACAGATACGCAGTATTTT	CSARLPQERGPTDTQYF
TRBJ1-2	TRBV12-3/TRBV12-4	.	few	TGTGCCAGCACCCAAAGGGGGACGGTCTATGGCTACACCTTC	CASTQRGTVYGYTF
TRBJ1-1	TRBV11-2	.	.	TGTGCCAGCAGCGTGGGACTGCTGAACACTGAAGCTTTCTTT	CASSVGLLNTEAFF
TRBJ2-1	TRBV20-1	.	.	TGCAGTGCTAGAACCCGCGACGCCATCTTTGGTGAGCAGTTCTTC	CSARTRDAIFGEQFF